Following are 11 T cell receptor beta chains from one sample sequenced in a study of cytomegalovirus exposure and HLA in healthy donors. Both 60 Vbeta primers and 13 Jbeta primers went into the PCR. The assay was immunoSEQ multiplex PCR, and TCRdb's table has in-frame clones only and misses some. This table has 85,000 to 130,000 clones, about 75% appearing once. The sample taken for sequencing was PBMCs. All receptors come from a woman aged 18-30 years in good health and CMV-seropositive.

There are a few counts of this clone. CDR3 amino acids: CATTTTSGNGEQYF. In DNA, the CDR3 is TGTGCCACCACCACGACTAGCGGGAATGGAGAGCAGTACTTC. The chain has TRBV6-1 and TRBJ2-7, with 11 bases that match TRBD2. V lost 10 bases and J lost 7; bases outside the gene matches: 12. This CDR3 contains 14 residues. The germline gives CDR1 MNHNS, CDR2 SASEGT.

This clone has more than one count but fewer than ten. This chain uses TRBV9 with TRBJ2-1; no definite D call. Germline V lookup: CDR1 SGDLS, CDR2 YYNGEE. V was clipped by 0 bases and J by 0 bases, with 7 bases between them. CDR3 length: 15 residues. For the CDR3, the DNA is TGTGCCAGCAGCGTAGAACAGAACTCCTACAATGAGCAGTTCTTC. Its protein product is CASSVEQNSYNEQFF.

This clone was seen only a few times. J is TRBJ2-1 and V is TRBV6-5, with 11 bases fitting TRBD2. The CDR3 totals 14 residues. Germline V CDR1 and CDR2: MNHEY, SVGAGI. The V gene end was trimmed by 7 bases and the J gene end by 1 base; junction bases not matched to a gene: 0. In DNA, the CDR3 is TGTGCCAGCATAGCGGGAGGGTCCTACAATGAGCAGTTCTTC. It yields the protein CASIAGGSYNEQFF.

This clone was seen at least ten times. The chain couples TRBV6-5 to TRBJ1-5; D gene uncertain. The ends were cut back, 10 bases at V and 0 bases at J, with 16 bases in the middle. Germline V CDR1 and CDR2: MNHEY, SVGAGI. The CDR3 totals 15 residues. Here the CDR3 DNA reads TGTGCCACCTCCCCGCGAGGGTATAGCAATCAGCCCCAGCATTTT. Translated, it gives CATSPRGYSNQPQHF.

The chain uses TRBV5-1 and TRBJ2-1, with 9 nucleotides matching TRBD2. CDR1 and CDR2 from the germline V gene are SGHRS and YFSETQ. Trimming at V came to 3 bases and at J to 2 bases, leaving 9 bases not matched to a gene. The length of the CDR3 is 17 residues. CDR3 in amino acids: CASSSRGLAQTYNEQFF. CDR3 sequence (DNA): TGCGCCAGCAGCTCAAGGGGACTAGCTCAGACCTACAATGAGCAGTTCTTC.

The rearrangement uses TRBV10-2 and TRBJ2-2; no reliable D call. In germline, CDR1 is WSHSY, CDR2 SAAADI. CDR3 length: 13 residues. Trimming left V 2 bases short and J 6 bases short, with 7 bases between. The CDR3 sequence: CASSEGPAGELFF. CDR3 nucleotide sequence: TGCGCCAGCAGTGAGGGGCCGGCCGGGGAGCTGTTTTTT.

V is TRBV5-1 and J is TRBJ2-5; 13 bases map to TRBD2. The junction had 13 bases not matched to a gene; V was cut back by 4 bases and J by 4 bases. This CDR3 comprises 18 residues. In germline, CDR1 is SGHRS, CDR2 YFSETQ. CDR3 loop: CASSLWTSGSGIGETQYF. The CDR3 region has the DNA TGCGCCAGCAGCCTCTGGACTAGCGGGAGCGGGATCGGAGAGACCCAGTACTTC.

V gene TRBV2 combines with J gene TRBJ2-5, with TRBD1 as a possible D gene (5 bases). Germline-derived CDR1 and CDR2 are SNHLY and FYNNEI. The CDR3 runs 16 residues. V lost 3 bases, J lost 4 bases, and 18 bases lay in between. CDR3 loop: CASSDPTGPDRETQYF. Written as DNA, the CDR3 is TGTGCCAGCAGTGACCCAACAGGCCCCGACAGAGAGACCCAGTACTTC.

The chain is built from TRBV10-3 and TRBJ2-1, with 8 bases lining up with TRBD2. J gave up 7 bases and V 7 bases, and 9 bases lay outside the gene matches. The germline V gene has CDR1 ENHRY and CDR2 SYGVKD. This CDR3 comprises 14 residues. The DNA for the CDR3 is TGTGCCATCACCGGGACTAGAGATAGTAATGAGCAGTTCTTC. It codes for CAITGTRDSNEQFF.

In its sample, this clone was seen a few times. V is TRBV9 and J is TRBJ1-3; D not resolved. Between the trimmed V and J ends, which lost 3 bases and 4 bases, there was a span of 8 bases. This CDR3 is 13 amino acids long. CDR1 is SGDLS, CDR2 YYNGEE, per germline. The CDR3 spells CASSANSGNTIYF. CDR3 DNA sequence: TGTGCCAGCAGCGCAAATAGCGGAAACACCATATATTTT.

The V and J genes are TRBV2 and TRBJ1-1, with D perhaps TRBD1 (6 bases). Trimming stripped 5 bases from V and 0 bases from J, with 7 bases between. Looked up from germline, CDR1 is SNHLY and CDR2 is FYNNEI. The CDR3 has 13 amino acids. The CDR3 sequence: CASSSGVNTEAFF. In nucleotides, the CDR3 is TGTGCCAGCAGTTCAGGGGTGAACACTGAAGCTTTCTTT.